A selection of T cell receptor beta chains follows, all from one sample in a study of cytomegalovirus exposure and HLA in healthy donors. TCRdb's table, derived via immunoSEQ multiplex PCR, lists solely in-frame clones and lacks some. The repertoire consists of 140,000 to 150,000 clones, with roughly 90% occurring once and the leading ten covering roughly 0.5%. Material for sequencing was PBMCs. These receptors were collected from a woman between 40 and 55 years old in good health and CMV-seronegative. Both conserved end residues are part of each CDR3. Fields, in order: clone size, J gene, V gene, CDR3 length, D gene, CDR3 DNA, CDR3 protein. The D gene is left open where the match is weak. Part of the rows lack a size; the others show once, few, many or a class for expanded clones.

clone size: NA; J gene: TRBJ1-1; V gene: TRBV7-8; CDR3 length: 14; D gene: NA; CDR3 DNA: TGTGCCAGCAACTGGGGGGGTATGGGCACTGAAGCTTTCTTT; CDR3 protein: CASNWGGMGTEAFF
clone size: NA; J gene: TRBJ2-3; V gene: TRBV5-4; CDR3 length: 16; D gene: TRBD1; CDR3 DNA: TGTGCCAGCAGCTTCGGCACAGGGGCCCCCACAGATACGCAGTATTTT; CDR3 protein: CASSFGTGAPTDTQYF
clone size: once; J gene: TRBJ2-3; V gene: TRBV7-9; CDR3 length: 17; D gene: TRBD2; CDR3 DNA: TGTTCCAGCAGCTCTAATAACGCGGGGGGGAGCACAGATACGCAGTATTTT; CDR3 protein: CSSSSNNAGGSTDTQYF
clone size: NA; J gene: TRBJ2-5; V gene: TRBV7-8; CDR3 length: 14; D gene: NA; CDR3 DNA: TGTGCCAGCAGCTTAAGACGGGTGGAAGAGACCCAGTACTTC; CDR3 protein: CASSLRRVEETQYF
clone size: NA; J gene: TRBJ1-5; V gene: TRBV6-6; CDR3 length: 15; D gene: TRBD1; CDR3 DNA: TGTGCCAGCAGTCGGACAGGGATAGGAGGGCAGCCCCAGCATTTT; CDR3 protein: CASSRTGIGGQPQHF
clone size: NA; J gene: TRBJ2-5; V gene: TRBV7-2; CDR3 length: 14; D gene: NA; CDR3 DNA: TGTGCCAGCAGCCAGTCGAGGAGTGCAGAGACCCAGTACTTC; CDR3 protein: CASSQSRSAETQYF
clone size: NA; J gene: TRBJ1-5; V gene: TRBV19; CDR3 length: 15; D gene: NA; CDR3 DNA: TGTGCCACCGCGATCACAGATTATAGCAATCAGCCCCAGCATTTT; CDR3 protein: CATAITDYSNQPQHF
clone size: once; J gene: TRBJ2-3; V gene: TRBV19; CDR3 length: 13; D gene: NA; CDR3 DNA: TGTGCCAGTATGCGGGATGGGGTGGATACGCAGTATTTT; CDR3 protein: CASMRDGVDTQYF
clone size: once; J gene: TRBJ2-3; V gene: TRBV27; CDR3 length: 15; D gene: TRBD2; CDR3 DNA: TGTGCCAGCAGTCGGCGGGAGGCCCGTACAGATACGCAGTATTTT; CDR3 protein: CASSRREARTDTQYF
clone size: NA; J gene: TRBJ2-1; V gene: TRBV11-1; CDR3 length: 15; D gene: TRBD2; CDR3 DNA: TGTGCCAGCAGCTCCGGGACTAGCGAATACAATGAGCAGTTCTTC; CDR3 protein: CASSSGTSEYNEQFF
clone size: once; J gene: TRBJ2-7; V gene: TRBV5-4; CDR3 length: 15; D gene: TRBD2; CDR3 DNA: TGTGCCAGCAGCAGCGGACTAGCGGGATTCAACGAGCAGTACTTC; CDR3 protein: CASSSGLAGFNEQYF
clone size: NA; J gene: TRBJ2-7; V gene: TRBV2; CDR3 length: 10; D gene: NA; CDR3 DNA: TGTGCCAGCCGAGAGTACGAGCAGTACTTC; CDR3 protein: CASREYEQYF
clone size: NA; J gene: TRBJ1-4; V gene: TRBV11-2; CDR3 length: 13; D gene: NA; CDR3 DNA: TGTGCCAGCAGCACAAATACCTATGAAAAACTGTTTTTT; CDR3 protein: CASSTNTYEKLFF
clone size: NA; J gene: TRBJ1-3; V gene: TRBV28; CDR3 length: 16; D gene: NA; CDR3 DNA: TGTGCCAGCAGGTCTTGGGGGGGGGCCTCTGGAAACACCATATATTTT; CDR3 protein: CASRSWGGASGNTIYF
clone size: NA; J gene: TRBJ2-5; V gene: TRBV5-6; CDR3 length: 14; D gene: NA; CDR3 DNA: TGTGCCAGCAGCCCACTTACGCGTCGTGAGACCCAGTACTTC; CDR3 protein: CASSPLTRRETQYF
clone size: NA; J gene: TRBJ1-5; V gene: TRBV6-1; CDR3 length: 13; D gene: NA; CDR3 DNA: TGTGCCAGTGCGGAGGGTGAGAATCAGCCCCAGCATTTT; CDR3 protein: CASAEGENQPQHF
clone size: NA; J gene: TRBJ1-2; V gene: TRBV6-5; CDR3 length: 12; D gene: TRBD1; CDR3 DNA: TGTGCCAGCAGTCAAAACAGGGGCGGCTACACCTTC; CDR3 protein: CASSQNRGGYTF
clone size: NA; J gene: TRBJ2-1; V gene: TRBV9; CDR3 length: 17; D gene: NA; CDR3 DNA: TGTGCCAGCAGCCCCCGGTGGACTAAAGAGAACGGCAATGAGCAGTTCTTC; CDR3 protein: CASSPRWTKENGNEQFF
clone size: NA; J gene: TRBJ2-1; V gene: TRBV4-2; CDR3 length: 18; D gene: TRBD2; CDR3 DNA: TGTGCCAGCAGCCAAGAACTAGCGGGAGGCCGATTTTACAATGAGCAGTTCTTC; CDR3 protein: CASSQELAGGRFYNEQFF
clone size: NA; J gene: TRBJ2-7; V gene: TRBV7-8; CDR3 length: 15; D gene: NA; CDR3 DNA: TGTGCCAGCAGCTTATCGGTGGGCGTACCCTACGAGCAGTACTTC; CDR3 protein: CASSLSVGVPYEQYF
clone size: NA; J gene: TRBJ2-6; V gene: TRBV7-3; CDR3 length: 20; D gene: NA; CDR3 DNA: TGTGCCAGCAGCCCCAATGGAGGTTCAGCCCTTCTGTCTGGGGCCAACGTCCTGACTTTC; CDR3 protein: CASSPNGGSALLSGANVLTF
clone size: NA; J gene: TRBJ2-3; V gene: TRBV7-8; CDR3 length: 15; D gene: TRBD2; CDR3 DNA: TGTGCCAGCAGCCCGGGACTAGCGGGAGCCGATACGCAGTATTTT; CDR3 protein: CASSPGLAGADTQYF
clone size: NA; J gene: TRBJ1-3; V gene: TRBV5-4; CDR3 length: 15; D gene: NA; CDR3 DNA: TGTGCCAGCAGCTTAAACCGGGACTCTGGAAACACCATATATTTT; CDR3 protein: CASSLNRDSGNTIYF
clone size: NA; J gene: TRBJ1-1; V gene: TRBV6-5; CDR3 length: 14; D gene: NA; CDR3 DNA: TGTGCCAGCAGTTCGGGACTTGGAAGGACTGAAGCTTTCTTT; CDR3 protein: CASSSGLGRTEAFF
clone size: few; J gene: TRBJ2-7; V gene: TRBV7-6; CDR3 length: 14; D gene: TRBD1; CDR3 DNA: TGTGCCAGCAGCTTATGGACAGGGAGCTACGAGCAGTACTTC; CDR3 protein: CASSLWTGSYEQYF
clone size: NA; J gene: TRBJ2-3; V gene: TRBV5-1; CDR3 length: 16; D gene: TRBD1; CDR3 DNA: TGCGCCAGCAGTCCAGATGGACAGGGGGCGGCAGATACGCAGTATTTT; CDR3 protein: CASSPDGQGAADTQYF
clone size: NA; J gene: TRBJ2-6; V gene: TRBV11-3; CDR3 length: 18; D gene: NA; CDR3 DNA: TGTGCCAGCAGCAGAGACAGCTCCCCATCTTCTGGGGCCAACGTCCTGACTTTC; CDR3 protein: CASSRDSSPSSGANVLTF
clone size: few; J gene: TRBJ2-5; V gene: TRBV7-2; CDR3 length: 16; D gene: TRBD2; CDR3 DNA: TGTGCCAGCAGGAAGATCATAGCGGGAGAGGGGGAGACCCAGTACTTC; CDR3 protein: CASRKIIAGEGETQYF
clone size: NA; J gene: TRBJ1-1; V gene: TRBV11-3; CDR3 length: 13; D gene: NA; CDR3 DNA: TGTGCCAGCAGCTCAAGCGTGAGGGGGTATGCTTTCTTT; CDR3 protein: CASSSSVRGYAFF
clone size: NA; J gene: TRBJ1-2; V gene: TRBV6-5; CDR3 length: 15; D gene: NA; CDR3 DNA: TGTGCCAGCAGTTATACAGGGAAGGGTAACTATGGCTACACCTTC; CDR3 protein: CASSYTGKGNYGYTF
clone size: NA; J gene: TRBJ2-3; V gene: TRBV7-6; CDR3 length: 16; D gene: TRBD2; CDR3 DNA: TGTGCCAGCAGCTTAGCTTTAGCGGGAGGGGCTGATACGCAGTATTTT; CDR3 protein: CASSLALAGGADTQYF
clone size: NA; J gene: TRBJ2-3; V gene: TRBV2; CDR3 length: 15; D gene: TRBD2; CDR3 DNA: TGTGCCAGCCCTCAGGGAGCGGGAGAAGGAGATACGCAGTATTTT; CDR3 protein: CASPQGAGEGDTQYF
clone size: once; J gene: TRBJ2-3; V gene: TRBV11-3; CDR3 length: 17; D gene: TRBD1; CDR3 DNA: TGTGCCAGCAGCATACGGGGTACAGGGGGCAGGACAGATACGCAGTATTTT; CDR3 protein: CASSIRGTGGRTDTQYF
clone size: few; J gene: TRBJ1-2; V gene: TRBV27; CDR3 length: 17; D gene: NA; CDR3 DNA: TGTGCCAGCAGTCGATCGCAACCCTTCCTTAGCCCCTATGGCTACACCTTC; CDR3 protein: CASSRSQPFLSPYGYTF
clone size: NA; J gene: TRBJ2-2; V gene: TRBV9; CDR3 length: 16; D gene: TRBD2; CDR3 DNA: TGTGCCAGCAGCCTCGGACTAGCGGGGGCCACCGGGGAGCTGTTTTTT; CDR3 protein: CASSLGLAGATGELFF
clone size: once; J gene: TRBJ2-7; V gene: TRBV27; CDR3 length: 18; D gene: TRBD1; CDR3 DNA: TGTGCCAGCAGTTTAGGGCCCAACAGGGGGCGGTCCTCCTACGAGCAGTACTTC; CDR3 protein: CASSLGPNRGRSSYEQYF
clone size: NA; J gene: TRBJ2-2; V gene: TRBV6-1; CDR3 length: 13; D gene: NA; CDR3 DNA: TGTGCCAGCAGTGGCACAGGGACCGGGGAGCTGTTTTTT; CDR3 protein: CASSGTGTGELFF
clone size: NA; J gene: TRBJ2-7; V gene: TRBV9; CDR3 length: 13; D gene: TRBD1; CDR3 DNA: TGTGCCAGCAGCTTAGGACAGGGGGGCGAGCAGTACTTC; CDR3 protein: CASSLGQGGEQYF
clone size: NA; J gene: TRBJ1-1; V gene: TRBV6-7; CDR3 length: 15; D gene: TRBD1; CDR3 DNA: TGTGCCAGCAGACTCCCCGGGACAGGGGGCACTGAAGCTTTCTTT; CDR3 protein: CASRLPGTGGTEAFF
clone size: NA; J gene: TRBJ2-7; V gene: TRBV9; CDR3 length: 16; D gene: TRBD2; CDR3 DNA: TGTGCCAGCAGCGTAGACCCAGCGGGGTATTCCTACGAGCAGTACTTC; CDR3 protein: CASSVDPAGYSYEQYF
clone size: NA; J gene: TRBJ2-3; V gene: TRBV4-1; CDR3 length: 15; D gene: NA; CDR3 DNA: TGCGCCAGCAGCCAACTGGCTGCCAGCACAGATACGCAGTATTTT; CDR3 protein: CASSQLAASTDTQYF
clone size: NA; J gene: TRBJ1-5; V gene: TRBV2; CDR3 length: 12; D gene: NA; CDR3 DNA: TGTGCCAGCAGTGCCGGTAATCAGCCCCAGCATTTT; CDR3 protein: CASSAGNQPQHF
clone size: NA; J gene: TRBJ2-5; V gene: TRBV5-1; CDR3 length: 14; D gene: NA; CDR3 DNA: TGCGCCAGCAGCTTGGCTAGCAGGAAGGAGACCCAGTACTTC; CDR3 protein: CASSLASRKETQYF
clone size: NA; J gene: TRBJ2-5; V gene: TRBV7-6; CDR3 length: 16; D gene: TRBD1; CDR3 DNA: TGTGCCAGCAGCTTACGACAGGGCTTGATTCAAGAGACCCAGTACTTC; CDR3 protein: CASSLRQGLIQETQYF